A single TCR beta chain is shown here with its context. The antigen is not known. This sample was taken from a study of cytomegalovirus exposure and HLA in healthy donors. Study outcomes and limitations: Specificity of a few CMV-associated chains for CMV antigens was verified in vitro.

The germline V gene has CDR1 SGHTA and CDR2 FQGNSA. This CDR3 spans 16 amino acids. Trimming removed 5 bases at V and 3 bases at J, with 14 bases between. The PCR employed 60 Vbeta primers together with 13 Jbeta primers. Clones were sequenced by immunoSEQ multiplex PCR, and TCRdb holds only the in-frame ones, with some missing. Here the sample spans around 180,000 clones, just under 80% being singletons. The sample taken for sequencing was PBMCs. The clonotype comes from a woman aged 45-65 years in good health and CMV-seropositive. The chain is built from TRBV7-2 and TRBJ2-6; D perhaps matches TRBD1 (6 bases). The CDR3 DNA follows: TGTGCCAGCAGCCCAACGACAGGACTTGGGGCCAACGTCCTGACTTTC. Amino acids: CASSPTTGLGANVLTF. Using reference TRBV7-2 and TRBJ2-6 for the parts outside the CDR3, the full variable domain is GAGVSQSPSNKVTEKGKDVELRCDPISGHTALYWYRQSLGQGLEFLIYFQGNSAPDKSGLPSDRFSAERTGGSVSTLTIQRTQQEDSAVYLCASSPTTGLGANVLTFGAGSRLTVL.